These 25 T cell receptor beta chains came from one sample sequenced in a study of blood T cell repertoires in COVID-19. Data came from immunoSEQ multiplex PCR; TCRdb stores just in-frame clones and leaves some out. The sample holds roughly 300,000 clones; over 75% are singletons and the top ten take roughly 5.2%. The source material was PBMCs or T cells enriched from blood (not recorded which). The receptors stem from a woman between 25 and 40 years old who had recovered from COVID-19.

The chain joins TRBV4-3 to TRBJ2-7, with TRBD2 identical over 7 bases. CDR1 and CDR2 from the germline V gene are LGHNA and YSLEER. The CDR3 covers 14 residues. V shed 5 bases, J shed 3 bases, and the junction held 7 bases outside the gene matches. CDR3 DNA: TGCGCCAGCAGCGCCAGGGAGGGCTTCTACGAGCAGTACTTC. Its protein is CASSAREGFYEQYF.

CDR3 DNA: TGCGCCAGCTCCAAGGGGGCGACGAACACCGGGGAGCTGTTTTTT. It encodes CASSKGATNTGELFF. The genes are TRBV10-1 and TRBJ2-2; 7 nucleotides agree with TRBD1. This CDR3 has 15 residues. Germline V lookup: CDR1 WNHNN, CDR2 SYGVQD (reference sequence). Trimming at V came to 8 bases and at J to 0 bases, leaving 6 bases not matched to a gene.

This rearrangement joins TRBV7-9 to TRBJ1-2; 7 nucleotides align to TRBD1. CDR3 length: 13 amino acids. Per germline, CDR1 SEHNR and CDR2 FQNEAQ (reference sequence). V trimming: 5 bases; J trimming: 6 bases; junction bases outside the gene matches: 6. As DNA, the CDR3 is TGTGCCAGCAGCCGGACAGGCGCGAATGGCTACACCTTC. Amino acids: CASSRTGANGYTF.

The V and J genes are TRBV7-2 and TRBJ1-1; tentatively, D is TRBD1 (6 bases). This CDR3 has 13 residues. Trimming shortened V by 5 bases and J by 5 bases, and 12 bases separated the two germline ends. Per the germline V gene, CDR1 is SGHTA and CDR2 is FQGNSA. CDR3 sequence (DNA): TGTGCCAGCAGCAACTACAGGGATACTGAAGCTTTCTTT. It codes for CASSNYRDTEAFF.

The CDR3 loop is CASSLWTGRTVGTDTQYF. The CDR3 DNA reads as TGTGCCAGCAGTTTGTGGACAGGGCGAACAGTGGGCACAGATACGCAGTATTTT. The V gene is TRBV28, the J gene TRBJ2-3; 8 nucleotides line up with TRBD1. In germline, CDR1 is MDHEN, CDR2 SYDVKM. CDR3 length: 18 residues. J gave up 1 base and V 3 bases, and 12 bases lay outside the gene matches.

This chain links TRBV11-2 with TRBJ1-2, with 11 positions matching TRBD1. The germline V gene has CDR1 SGHAT and CDR2 FQNNGV. The CDR3 extends over 14 amino acids. J was trimmed by 4 bases and V by 5 bases; bases with no gene match: 3. CDR3: CASSPGTGGYGYTF. CDR3 bases: TGTGCCAGCAGCCCGGGGACAGGGGGCTATGGCTACACCTTC.

The J gene is TRBJ2-3, the V gene TRBV15; D possibly corresponds to TRBD1 (7 bases). Per the germline V gene, CDR1 is LNHNV and CDR2 is YYDKDF (reference sequence). This CDR3 spans 17 amino acids. Deletions cut 0 bases from V and 1 base from J, with 14 bases between. The CDR3 region is CATSRDRGVGGTDTQYF. CDR3 sequence (DNA): TGTGCCACCAGCAGAGACAGGGGGGTGGGGGGCACAGATACGCAGTATTTT.

The genes are TRBV10-2 and TRBJ2-5, with a tentative D call TRBD2 (6 bases). V lost 4 bases to trimming and J lost 2 bases, with 14 bases between them. Germline values: CDR1 WSHSY, CDR2 SAAADI. There are 15 residues in the CDR3. As DNA, the CDR3 is TGCGCCAGCAGTGGGTTTTTAGCGGCTCAAGAGACCCAGTACTTC. It codes for CASSGFLAAQETQYF.

The chain links TRBV5-5 to TRBJ2-7, with D perhaps TRBD2 (6 bases). The germline V gene has CDR1 SGHKS and CDR2 YYEKEE (reference sequence). The CDR3 runs to 15 residues. V was pared by 4 bases and J by 1 base, with 15 bases between. The CDR3 DNA reads TGTGCCAGCAGCCCCCCCGCGCTAGCGTCCTACGAGCAGTACTTC. It is translated as CASSPPALASYEQYF.

This chain links TRBV2 with TRBJ1-5; D is possibly TRBD1 (5 bases). The CDR3 is 18 amino acids. Trimming shortened V by 4 bases and J by 4 bases, and 23 bases separated the two germline ends. Per the germline V gene, CDR1 is SNHLY and CDR2 is FYNNEI. CDR3 residues: CASSAGRPRGGGNQPQHF. The CDR3 DNA sequence: TGTGCCAGCAGTGCAGGCAGGCCGCGGGGCGGAGGTAATCAGCCCCAGCATTTT.

The rearrangement joins TRBV6-5 to TRBJ1-5; the D is unclear. Germline V gene data show CDR1 as MNHEY and CDR2 as SVGAGI. The CDR3 has 14 amino acids. Between the trimmed V and J ends, which lost 6 bases and 0 bases, there was a span of 9 bases. Here the CDR3 reads CASSHRDSNQPQHF. The CDR3 coding sequence is TGTGCCAGCAGCCACCGGGATAGCAATCAGCCCCAGCATTTT.

The V gene is TRBV28, the J gene TRBJ1-3; perhaps TRBD1 as D (5 bases). V dropped 9 bases and J dropped 2 bases, with 17 bases sitting between them. Germline CDR1 is MDHEN and CDR2 is SYDVKM. The CDR3 spans 15 residues. CDR3 amino acids: CASTTGGSAGNTIYF. CDR3 nucleotides: TGTGCCAGTACGACGGGGGGGAGCGCTGGAAACACCATATATTTT.

The chain uses TRBV10-3 and TRBJ2-6, with D possibly being TRBD1 (5 bases). The CDR3 runs to 17 residues. The germline V and J ends were trimmed by 8 bases and 4 bases, with 21 bases remaining between them. Germline V gene sequence: CDR1 ENHRY, CDR2 SYGVKD. The CDR3 DNA is TGTGCCATCCGAGTAGCAGGGAACCCTCAAGGGGCCAACGTCCTGACTTTC. Amino acids: CAIRVAGNPQGANVLTF.

This clone came up a few times. The rearrangement uses TRBV2 and TRBJ1-5, with D unclear. V dropped 6 bases and J dropped 9 bases, with 21 bases sitting between them. This CDR3 has 15 amino acids. Germline CDR1 is SNHLY and CDR2 is FYNNEI. The CDR3 nucleotides are TGTGCCAGCAGGGGAGGACCGACCGAGGATCGGCCCCAGCATTTT. Amino acids: CASRGGPTEDRPQHF.

The rearrangement joins TRBV20-1 to TRBJ2-7, with TRBD2 matching 9 bases. With 0 bases clipped from V and 12 bases from J, the junction kept 0 bases outside the gene matches. This CDR3 has 10 amino acids. Germline CDR1 is DFQATT and CDR2 is SNEGSKA (reference sequence). The CDR3 sequence is CSAREGLAYF. The CDR3 DNA follows: TGCAGTGCTAGAGAGGGACTAGCGTACTTC.

This rearrangement joins TRBV28 to TRBJ1-5; 7 bases map to TRBD1. The CDR3 is 18 residues long. J lost 7 bases, V lost 6 bases, and 21 bases had no gene match. The germline V gene encodes CDR1 MDHEN and CDR2 SYDVKM. The CDR3 nucleotides are TGTGCCAGCAGCCCACCCGGTATAGGGGGCGCGAAGGCCCAGCCCCAGCATTTT. Its protein product is CASSPPGIGGAKAQPQHF.

This rearrangement joins TRBV7-9 to TRBJ1-2; the D is unclear. Germline CDR1 SEHNR, CDR2 FQNEAQ (reference sequence). The V end was cut by 6 bases, the J end by 0 bases, with 8 bases between. The CDR3 consists of 13 residues. This CDR3 reads CASSQAPNYGYTF. The CDR3 bases are TGTGCCAGCAGTCAGGCCCCTAACTATGGCTACACCTTC. The variable domain in full, completed from reference TRBV7-9 and TRBJ1-2, reads DTGVSQNPRHKITKRGQNVTFRCDPISEHNRLYWYRQTLGQGPEFLTYFQNEAQLEKSRLLSDRFSAERPKGSFSTLEIQRTEQGDSAMYLCASSQAPNYGYTFGSGTRLTVV.

V gene TRBV7-2 combines with J gene TRBJ2-3; the match to TRBD2 covers 11 bases. The CDR3 has 17 amino acids. Germline values: CDR1 SGHTA, CDR2 FQGNSA. V dropped 5 bases and J dropped 6; count of bases not matched to a gene: 13. The CDR3 sequence: CASSTKLAGAFRDTQYF. In DNA form, the CDR3 reads TGTGCCAGCAGCACGAAACTAGCGGGGGCTTTCAGGGATACGCAGTATTTT.

V and J are TRBV7-5 and TRBJ2-7; the DNA was not compared with TRBD1, the D call given in the table. TRBV7-5 is classified as a pseudogene. The CDR3 covers 14 residues. The CDR3 DNA is TGTGCCAGAAGCTTAGCCGACAGGGGAAGAGAGCAGTACTTC. Translation gives CARSLADRGREQYF.

The CDR3 DNA reads TGTGCCAGCACGGAACAGGGGCCCCGTCAGCCCCAGCATTTT. Translating it yields CASTEQGPRQPQHF. The rearrangement links TRBV28 to TRBJ1-5; TRBD1 matches 7 bases. V lost 7 bases, J lost 6 bases, and 9 bases stayed unmatched. The CDR3 is made up of 14 amino acids. Germline assignment: CDR1 MDHEN and CDR2 SYDVKM.

The gene calls are TRBV18 and TRBJ2-7, with D possibly being TRBD1 (5 bases). V was cut by 1 base and J by 0 bases, with 10 bases left in between. The CDR3 length is 15 residues. CDR1 and CDR2 (germline): KGHSH, LQKENI. In nucleotides, the CDR3 is TGTGCCAGCTCACCACGGCAGGGTGGCTCCTACGAGCAGTACTTC. Residues: CASSPRQGGSYEQYF. The whole variable domain, remainder taken from reference TRBV18 and TRBJ2-7, is NAGVMQNPRHLVRRRGQEARLRCSPMKGHSHVYWYRQLPEEGLKFMVYLQKENIIDESGMPKERFSAEFPKEGPSILRIQQVVRGDSAAYFCASSPRQGGSYEQYFGPGTRLTVT.

The rearrangement joins TRBV12-3 or TRBV12-4 to TRBJ1-4; possible D gene TRBD1, 5 bases. This CDR3 region has 13 residues. V was shortened by 1 base and J by 12 bases, with 12 bases between the two germline ends. CDR3 loop: CASSLGQGRELFF. CDR3 DNA: TGTGCCAGCAGTTTAGGTCAGGGAAGGGAACTGTTTTTT.

The chain uses TRBV7-2 and TRBJ2-7, with a tentative D call TRBD2 (6 bases). V lost 8 bases and J lost 0, with 11 bases in between. This CDR3 comprises 13 residues. The germline V gene encodes CDR1 SGHTA and CDR2 FQGNSA. CDR3 coding DNA: TGTGCCAGCCGAGCGGGTAGCTCCTACGAGCAGTACTTC. It codes for CASRAGSSYEQYF. Together with reference TRBV7-2 and TRBJ2-7, the CDR3 gives the full variable domain: GAGVSQSPSNKVTEKGKDVELRCDPISGHTALYWYRQSLGQGLEFLIYFQGNSAPDKSGLPSDRFSAERTGGSVSTLTIQRTQQEDSAVYLCASRAGSSYEQYFGPGTRLTVT.

V gene TRBV15 combines with J gene TRBJ1-2; 9 bases match TRBD1. Germline V CDR1 and CDR2: LNHNV, YYDKDF (reference sequence). The CDR3 loop spans 15 amino acids. Unmatched junction bases numbered 6, after V lost 2 bases and J lost 5 bases. CDR3 nucleotide sequence: TGTGCCACCAGCAGAAAGACAGGGGGTGGGTATGGCTACACCTTC. It specifies CATSRKTGGGYGYTF.

This chain uses TRBV6-2 or TRBV6-3 with TRBJ2-5, with TRBD2 identical over 14 bases. CDR1 and CDR2 (germline): MNHEY, SVGEGT. V trimming: 5 bases; J trimming: 2 bases; junction bases outside the gene matches: 4. This CDR3 has 16 amino acids. Written as DNA, the CDR3 is TGTGCCAGCAGTCGGACTAGCGGGGGGCTTCAAGAGACCCAGTACTTC. Its translation: CASSRTSGGLQETQYF.